The 14 T cell receptor beta chains reported below all come from one sample, sequenced in a study of cytomegalovirus exposure and HLA in healthy donors. Use of 60 Vbeta and 13 Jbeta primers characterized the PCR. Only in-frame clones appear in the TCRdb table, and some are missing; sequencing was by immunoSEQ multiplex PCR. The sample consists of some 140,000 clones, 82% of them appearing once. Sequences were obtained from PBMCs. These receptors were taken from a woman in her forties or fifties in good health and CMV-seropositive.

V is TRBV29-1 and J is TRBJ2-5; 7 bases map to TRBD2. The ends lost 7 bases at V and 4 bases at J; junction bases unmatched: 6. The CDR3 is 12 amino acids. CDR1 SQVTM and CDR2 ANQGSEA come from the germline V gene. The CDR3 nucleotides are TGCAGCGCCTGCGGGGAGGGAGAGACCCAGTACTTC. This translates into CSACGEGETQYF.

The chain links TRBV30 to TRBJ2-3, with 9 bases identical to TRBD2. CDR3 length equals 17 residues. With V trimmed by 0 bases and J by 5 bases, 12 bases remained unmatched. Germline CDR1 and CDR2: GTSNPN and SVGIG (reference sequence). The CDR3 coding sequence is TGTGCCTGGAGTGTACGAGGGTCGGCGGGGGGGCTAGATACGCAGTATTTT. This encodes CAWSVRGSAGGLDTQYF.

A note on this clone: Within the sample, other DNA sequences also encode this same CDR3. This chain connects TRBV5-1 to TRBJ2-5; D might be TRBD1 (5 bases). The CDR3 sequence is 12 residues long. CDR1 is SGHRS and CDR2 is YFSETQ in the germline V gene. Trimming took 1 base from V and 4 from J, leaving 5 bases between them. CDR3 coding DNA: TGCGCCAGCAGCTTGACAGGAGAGACCCAGTACTTC. Protein: CASSLTGETQYF.

This clone appeared once. The chain has TRBV18 and TRBJ1-4; 11 bases align to TRBD1. Looked up from germline, CDR1 is KGHSH and CDR2 is LQKENI. With V trimmed by 4 bases and J by 2 bases, 3 bases remained unmatched. The CDR3 sequence is 16 residues long. Here the CDR3 DNA reads TGTGCCAGCTCACGCGGACAGGGGGCCACTAATGAAAAACTGTTTTTT. Translated, it gives CASSRGQGATNEKLFF. Supplemented by reference TRBV18 and TRBJ1-4, the full variable domain reads NAGVMQNPRHLVRRRGQEARLRCSPMKGHSHVYWYRQLPEEGLKFMVYLQKENIIDESGMPKERFSAEFPKEGPSILRIQQVVRGDSAAYFCASSRGQGATNEKLFFGSGTQLSVL.

This clone has only one observation. The gene calls are TRBV5-6 and TRBJ1-2; possible D gene TRBD1, 5 bases. The germline V gene has CDR1 SGHDT and CDR2 YYEEEE. V was clipped by 0 bases and J by 5 bases, with 14 bases between them. The CDR3 totals 15 residues. The CDR3 protein is CASSLEPTEVYGYTF. As DNA, the CDR3 is TGTGCCAGCAGCTTGGAACCGACAGAAGTATATGGCTACACCTTC.

This sequence joins TRBV28 and TRBJ2-3; 9 nucleotides line up with TRBD2. The CDR3 runs 15 residues. V lost 6 bases, J lost 5 bases, and 9 bases stayed unmatched. The germline V gene has CDR1 MDHEN and CDR2 SYDVKM. The CDR3 protein is CASSSSREGRDTQYF. CDR3 bases: TGTGCCAGCAGCTCTTCGCGGGAGGGGCGAGATACGCAGTATTTT. Drawing the rest from reference TRBV28 and TRBJ2-3, the complete variable domain is DVKVTQSSRYLVKRTGEKVFLECVQDMDHENMFWYRQDPGLGLRLIYFSYDVKMKEKGDIPEGYSVSREKKERFSLILESASTNQTSMYLCASSSSREGRDTQYFGPGTRLTVL.

This clone was counted a single time. The chain combines TRBV7-9 with TRBJ2-7; TRBD1 agrees at 7 bases. Germline V gives CDR1 SEHNR, CDR2 FQNEAQ (reference sequence). This CDR3 has 14 amino acids. The V and J ends lost 5 bases and 3 bases, in that order; junction bases with no gene match: 7. The CDR3 sequence: CASSAPGTDYEQYF. The CDR3 DNA reads as TGTGCCAGCAGCGCGCCCGGGACAGACTACGAGCAGTACTTC.

This chain joins TRBV11-2 and TRBJ2-1; 8 positions match TRBD2. With 6 bases clipped from V and 13 bases from J, the junction kept 8 bases outside the gene matches. Germline V gene lookup returns CDR1 SGHAT and CDR2 FQNNGV. This CDR3 has 12 residues. Written as DNA, the CDR3 is TGTGCCAGCAGGTTGACTAGCGAATACCAGTTCTTC. Translation gives CASRLTSEYQFF.

V and J are TRBV19 and TRBJ1-4; D might be TRBD1 (5 bases). Trimming took off 3 bases at V and 7 bases at J, with 12 bases between the two ends. The germline V gene has CDR1 LNHDA and CDR2 SQIVND (reference sequence). The CDR3 extends over 14 amino acids. The CDR3 sequence: CASSMAEGVEKLFF. The CDR3 bases are TGTGCCAGTAGTATGGCAGAAGGGGTTGAAAAACTGTTTTTT.

The chain carries TRBV27 and TRBJ2-3; 12 bases are a match to TRBD2. J was trimmed by 5 bases and V by 8 bases; bases with no gene match: 8. CDR3 length: 15 residues. Germline-derived CDR1 and CDR2 are MNHEY and SMNVEV (reference sequence). The CDR3, as DNA: TGTGCCAGCGGACGACTAGCGGGGGTCGGAGATACGCAGTATTTT. Its protein is CASGRLAGVGDTQYF.

This clone was seen once. The chain combines TRBV20-1 with TRBJ1-5, with D possibly matching TRBD1 (5 bases). CDR3 length equals 11 residues. Germline CDR1 reads DFQATT; CDR2 reads SNEGSKA (reference sequence). With 5 bases removed from V and 9 bases from J, the gap between germline ends came to 11 bases. The CDR3 bases are TGCAGTGCTCGGGACTGGGGGCCCCAGCATTTT. This sequence encodes CSARDWGPQHF.

On this clone: At one end the junction does not follow the germline gene, possibly because of a read error. The rearrangement links TRBV28 to TRBJ2-1; D is perhaps TRBD2 (6 bases). The germline V gene encodes CDR1 MDHEN and CDR2 SYDVKM. The CDR3 spans 14 residues. DNA of the CDR3: TGTGCCAGCATGGGAGCGGGCTCCTACAGTGAGCAGTTCTTC. Its translation is CASMGAGSYSEQFF.

The rearrangement joins TRBV14 to TRBJ2-2; 7 positions agree with TRBD1. J gave up 4 bases and V 4 bases, and 6 bases lay outside the gene matches. Germline lookup yields CDR1 SGHDN and CDR2 FVKESK. CDR3 length: 15 amino acids. CDR3 coding DNA: TGTGCCAGCAGCCCTCCGGGACAGTTCACCGGGGAGCTGTTTTTT. Its translation: CASSPPGQFTGELFF.

Points on this clone: A read error may account for a junction end that differs from germline. The V gene is TRBV7-7, the J gene TRBJ2-5; maybe TRBD1 (5 bases). Per the germline V gene, CDR1 is SSHAT and CDR2 is FNYEAQ (reference sequence). The CDR3 extends over 13 amino acids. CDR3 amino acids: CASSARQQETQYF. CDR3 nucleotides: TGTGCTAGCAGCGCCCGACAGCAAGAGACCCAGTACTTC.